This T cell receptor beta chain emerged from a study of PD-1 blockade in classical Hodgkin lymphoma. Regarding the study as a whole: Reports indicated that newly diagnosed patients had lower baseline TCR diversity than healthy donors did. The causes of the repertoire differences, possibly disease activity or prior therapy, remain undefined. It was among complete responders that baseline diversity resembled that of newly diagnosed patients.

The repertoire was sequenced with immunoSEQ multiplex PCR; TCRdb's copy has only in-frame clones and lacks some. Of tens of thousands of clones detected, more than 70% appear once; the ten largest clones hold roughly an eighth. Comments on this clone: What it binds is not known.

Germline CDR1 and CDR2: MNHEY and SMNVEV (reference sequence). The ends lost 5 bases at V and 0 bases at J; junction bases unmatched: 8. The CDR3 has 16 residues. Every patient experienced relapse after autologous stem cell transplantation, and brentuximab vedotin exposure varied. This material consisted of peripheral blood mononuclear cells (PBMCs), taken at baseline. The receptor was derived from a human donor with classical Hodgkin lymphoma. The chain uses TRBV27 and TRBJ2-3; 7 bases are a match to TRBD1. The CDR3 reads CASSRPTGMSTDTQYF. DNA for the CDR3: TGTGCCAGCAGTCGGCCGACAGGGATGAGCACAGATACGCAGTATTTT.